Sequencing of this T cell receptor beta chain was carried out in a study of cytomegalovirus exposure and HLA in healthy donors (TCRdb year 2017). A note on the overall study: According to an earlier analysis of a few hundred of the donors, some 180 million T cells yielded 120 million or so unique TCR beta sequences and about 280 Gb of sequence data. An earlier analysis of some 600 of the donors applied high-throughput TCR beta sequencing to assess whether each TCR beta V gene segment acted as functional or pseudogenic. Among about 400 genotyped donors of the cohort, an average of approximately 200,000 unique TCR beta nucleotide sequences was sequenced per donor, of which approximately 18% were non-productive. Four to six DR-DQ haplotypes were handled as single units for association and clustering, since linkage in the cohort was strong. Of the 300 to 500 genotyped donors, 80% to 90% were placed in the genetic ancestry cluster associated with self-reported Caucasian donors. To predict cytomegalovirus infection status, the study combined high-throughput TCR immunosequencing, statistical association of individual TCRs with disease status, and machine learning. A later genetic analysis took genome-wide SNP genotypes for about three fifths of the 666 donors and used that subset as a discovery cohort. All discovery cohort repertoires had been generated using a single sequencing platform. Approximately 310 gigabases of sequencing data and about 92 million unique TCR sequences made up an early release that covered approximately 650 HLA-typed donors. Both class I and class II loci were covered by HLA typing, at four-digit resolution. Typing coverage varied by locus: 629-630 donors for A, B, C, DRB1 and DQB1; roughly 560 for DQA1; around 610 for DPA1; more than 450 for DPB1. Donor age, sex, ethnicity and CMV serostatus were compiled together with the repertoire data. The study used immunosequencing to profile the T cell repertoires of 666 subjects and linked those repertoires to cytomegalovirus serostatus. Along with the roughly 610-subject first cohort, a separate validation cohort of around 110 different subjects was used. To study patterns of TCR occurrence, a later analysis re-analyzed previously published TCR beta repertoires from 650 to 750 donors and added high-resolution HLA genotyping. The later analysis used no new phenotypic data to find candidate immune exposures, relying instead on TCR beta sequences and their occurrence across donors. The study was designed to test whether signatures of past pathogen exposure could be identified by cataloging public T cell receptors. General conclusions and limits of the study: Roughly uniform sequencing depth across donors was assumed in presence/absence analyses, although this assumption may not hold. Linkage disequilibrium might explain the correlated functional status among segregating V segments, but an unknown experimental factor could not be ruled out. A further reported finding was that TCR beta sequences accurately predicted the HLA-A and HLA-B alleles for most subjects in the first cohort. Compared with the roughly 600-donor mean, donors in an Asian-associated ancestry cluster had fewer N-insertions in productive TCRs, according to a later genetic analysis. A later analysis found that TCR association rates varied across HLA loci, with DRB1 alleles showing the most associated TCRs and HLA-C alleles the fewest. The study listed approximately 150 TCR beta chains as associated with cytomegalovirus. The authors suggested that the approach could potentially be generalized to other disease states and immunological phenotypes. When HLA alleles, especially DR and DQ, strongly co-occurred, attributing TCR associations to individual alleles was difficult. In an earlier analysis of approximately 600 of the donors, most TCR beta V segments were observed in productive rearrangements about 90% or about 30% of the time, broadly matching IMGT annotations. The cohort was sequenced for TCR beta chains only, and without alpha or paired-chain data the features that could be detected were limited. The 87-base-pair reads could not distinguish some IMGT-functional V segments, including TRBV6-2 and TRBV6-3, so those segments were excluded. In vitro tests confirmed that a few of the cytomegalovirus-associated TCR beta chains recognize cytomegalovirus antigens. A cluster of highly shared sequence variants was judged likely to be a technical artifact of the sequencing pipeline. Over 15 rarely observed V segments, including chromosome 9 orphons, were excluded from the earlier analysis of a few hundred of the donors because counts were too low. Most TCR sequences were seen in very few donors, while some public TCRs were found in many individuals. In a later analysis, more than 15,000 TCR beta sequences were associated with specific HLA alleles at a false discovery rate of 0.05. The classifier was reported to diagnose cytomegalovirus status with high specificity and sensitivity in both the original cohort and the validation cohort. Immune exposure information for the cohort was limited to CMV serostatus. A later analysis found that most CMV-associated TCR beta chains appeared HLA-restricted, with HLA associations seemingly driven largely by CMV exposure. In a later analysis, several top co-occurrence clusters were reported to appear linked to parvovirus B19, influenza, CMV and Epstein-Barr virus. Because HLA typing was missing for some donors at each locus, association tests included only the typed subset. In a later genetic analysis, a missense DCLRE1C variant was associated with V-gene and J-gene trimming of TCR beta chains, and the association was replicated in an independent cohort. In a later analysis, HLA-associated TCR beta chains showed more clonal expansion and lower generation probabilities than non-associated chains that were equally common.

The method was the immunoSEQ multiplex PCR assay. The multiplex PCR relied on a mix of 60 forward primers for TCR Vbeta segments and 13 reverse primers for TCR Jbeta segments. The CDR3 region of rearranged TCR beta genes was amplified from genomic DNA with a multiplex PCR assay. The amplified TCR beta libraries were sequenced on the Illumina HiSeq System as 87-base-pair reads. Per the source publication's procedure: A later analysis counted some 74 million unique TCR beta chains across the 500 to 850 repertoires, and some 11 million of these chains were shared by at least two donors. Raw reads were error-corrected and collapsed into unique sequences by a nearest-neighbor algorithm in which closely related sequences were merged to remove PCR and sequencing errors. V, D and J gene segments were assigned by aligning CDR3 sequences to IMGT reference sequences. For a sequence to be retained, a match of at least six nucleotides was required to both a V gene segment and a J gene segment. Rearrangements were called productive when the CDR3 lacked stop codons and stayed in frame with V and J; all others were non-productive. Following IMGT convention, CDR3 was defined as the stretch from the second conserved V-encoded cysteine to the conserved J-encoded phenylalanine. Sequences without an unambiguous match to a single V gene segment were excluded from the earlier analysis of approximately 600 of the donors. An earlier analysis of over 450 of the donors classified V segments as functional when productive rearrangements were above 56.7% and as segregating when the standard deviation between donors was above 5%. A statistical classification framework was developed to diagnose cytomegalovirus status using the catalog of TCR beta chain sequences. V and J gene assignment, in a later analysis, came from comparing TCR nucleotide sequences with IMGT/GENE-DB human TR gene sequences. The TCRdist pipeline was used in a later analysis to assign CDR3 sequences and most-parsimonious VDJ recombination scenarios. In a later analysis, every TCR beta chain was defined by the combination of its CDR3 amino acid sequence and its V-gene family, and reads without a unique V-gene family were dropped. In a later analysis, a few hundred highly shared, low-generation-probability nucleotide sequences were removed to address suspected cross-contamination and a sequencing artifact. A later analysis calculated a clonal expansion index for each public chain from normalized within-repertoire ranks of inferred template counts. In a later analysis, generation probabilities were computed with a VDJ recombination model fitted to out-of-frame rearrangements, and the resulting probabilities were checked against IGoR. In a later analysis, TCR-TCR, TCR-HLA and TCR-CMV co-occurrence was scored with hypergeometric tests, and a repertoire-size bias correction was applied to TCR pairs. To estimate false discovery rates, a later analysis permuted the HLA or CMV assignments 20 times. In a later analysis, co-occurring TCRs were grouped with DBSCAN, and TCRdist sequence similarity was added when clustering was performed within HLA-allele-positive subsets. For co-occurrence clustering, repertoires with fewer than 30,000 or more than 120,000 public chains were excluded, along with five or six repertoires with anomalous nucleotide sharing. In TCRdb, the immuneACCESS table is reduced to in-frame sequences with V and J assigned. These tables do not hold every clone; where another copy was compared, an unresolved V gene accounts for under half, and the others remain unexplained. The V and J calls and clone size were taken over from that table, and D and trimming were inferred from the DNA. The sample profile shows about 190,000 clones; about four fifths of them were found once. Together, the top ten hold approximately 1.5% of the sample.

This clone was seen only once. Its target antigen remains unknown. Within one base of it there is no much larger clone, and no base qualities were kept. In total, roughly 670 healthy bone marrow donors made up the cohort. At the time of sampling, all cohort members were nominally healthy, though unrecorded immune exposures were likely present. The donor was CMV seronegative and belonged to the group of under 400 seronegative cohort members. Each donor provided a peripheral blood sample, and peripheral blood mononuclear cells were used for TCR beta sequencing. The Qiagen DNeasy Blood Extraction Kit was used to extract genomic DNA from the blood cell samples. CDR1 and CDR2 are drawn from the germline V gene (reference sequence): GTSNPN, SVGIG. Including the terminal cysteine and phenylalanine, the CDR3 comprises 12 residues. Solely the CDR3 DNA is kept, with 36 bases framed from the first base. Cut back by 0 bases and 7 bases, the V and J ends lie 7 bases apart.

Sequences were obtained from PBMCs. This clonotype was obtained from a young woman in good health and CMV-seronegative. The chain joins TRBV30 to TRBJ1-5, with the identity of the D gene unclear. The CDR3 protein: CAWSVGGQPQHF. In nucleotide form, the sequence is TGTGCCTGGAGTGTAGGCGGGCAGCCCCAGCATTTT.